What follows are 23 T cell receptor beta chains derived from one specimen sequenced in a study of cytomegalovirus exposure and HLA in healthy donors. This PCR relied on a set of 60 Vbeta primers and 13 Jbeta primers. Assay used: immunoSEQ multiplex PCR; TCRdb lists only in-frame clones, some missing. In the table there are roughly 120,000 clones, roughly 80% of which are singletons. Sample: PBMCs. Receptors originate from a man aged 25 to 40 in good health and CMV-seronegative.

This clone came up a few times. This chain uses TRBV27 with TRBJ2-1, with 7 bases fitting TRBD2. CDR1 and CDR2 from the germline V gene are MNHEY and SMNVEV (reference sequence). This CDR3 is built from 16 residues. Trimming took 1 base from V and 0 from J; bases not matched to a gene: 3. In DNA form, the CDR3 reads TGTGCCAGCAGTTTATACGGCGGGAGCTCCTACAATGAGCAGTTCTTC. It encodes CASSLYGGSSYNEQFF.

This clone was observed once. The V and J genes are TRBV28 and TRBJ1-5; possibly TRBD1 for D (5 bases). Germline V lookup: CDR1 MDHEN, CDR2 SYDVKM. Trimming removed 2 bases at V and 0 bases at J, with 11 bases between. There are 16 residues in the CDR3. CDR3 sequence reads: CASSLRAGYSNQPQHF. In DNA form, the CDR3 reads TGTGCCAGCAGTTTAAGGGCAGGGTATAGCAATCAGCCCCAGCATTTT.

This clone has more than one count but fewer than ten. Other DNA sequences within the sample encode an identical CDR3. For the CDR3, the DNA is TGTGCCAGCAGCTTCGGTGGGAACACTGAAGCTTTCTTT. This codes for CASSFGGNTEAFF. The chain couples TRBV7-9 to TRBJ1-1; D unresolved. This CDR3 is built from 13 residues. Looked up from germline, CDR1 is SEHNR and CDR2 is FQNEAQ (reference sequence). Trimming removed 3 bases at V and 1 base at J, with 6 bases between.

This chain joins TRBV5-6 and TRBJ1-6, with TRBD1 matching 10 bases. The CDR3 runs to 16 residues. From germline, CDR1 is SGHDT and CDR2 YYEEEE. Unmatched junction bases numbered 7, after V lost 4 bases and J lost 6 bases. The CDR3 spells CASSPRTGGFNSPLHF. CDR3 bases: TGTGCCAGCAGCCCTCGGACAGGGGGTTTTAATTCACCCCTCCACTTT.

The chain links TRBV28 to TRBJ2-7, with D perhaps TRBD2 (5 bases). CDR3 length: 14 amino acids. Trimming cost V 3 bases and J 3 bases, with 12 bases left between them. Per germline, CDR1 MDHEN and CDR2 SYDVKM. CDR3 residues: CASSLLEGGYEQYF. The DNA for the CDR3 is TGTGCCAGCAGTTTGTTAGAGGGTGGCTACGAGCAGTACTTC.

This clone was seen only once. The gene calls are TRBV5-8 and TRBJ2-5, with D possibly matching TRBD1 (6 bases). Trimming shortened V by 9 bases and J by 1 base, and 13 bases separated the two germline ends. Per germline, CDR1 SGHTS and CDR2 YDEGEE. The CDR3 contains 13 residues. Here the CDR3 reads CATKQGFQETQYF. In DNA, the CDR3 is TGTGCCACCAAACAGGGATTCCAAGAGACCCAGTACTTC.

V usage is TRBV9 and J usage is TRBJ1-1, with 8 bases matching TRBD1. The ends lost 0 bases at V and 5 bases at J; junction bases unmatched: 9. The germline V gene has CDR1 SGDLS and CDR2 YYNGEE. The CDR3 length is 16 residues. CDR3 DNA: TGTGCCAGCAGCGTAGGGCAGGGGGCGCTTATAACTGAAGCTTTCTTT. Translating gives CASSVGQGALITEAFF.

This sequence joins TRBV7-6 and TRBJ2-2, with D tentatively TRBD2 (6 bases). The germline CDR1 and CDR2 sequences are SGHVS and FNYEAQ. The CDR3 runs 14 residues. V was cut by 5 bases and J by 7 bases, with 14 bases left in between. The CDR3, as DNA: TGTGCCAGCAGCCCACGGAGGGCGGACGGGGAGCTGTTTTTT. Its protein product is CASSPRRADGELFF.

The sample holds one count of this clone. In nucleotides, the CDR3 is TGTGCCACCAGCACGGCCTCCGGGACTAGCGGCACCGGGGAGCTGTTTTTT. Translated, it gives CATSTASGTSGTGELFF. The chain employs TRBV15 and TRBJ2-2, with 11 positions matching TRBD2. The germline gives CDR1 LNHNV, CDR2 YYDKDF (reference sequence). The CDR3 runs 17 residues. With 4 bases clipped from V and 4 bases from J, the junction kept 8 bases outside the gene matches.

V gene TRBV29-1 combines with J gene TRBJ1-2; TRBD1 matches 9 bases. There are 15 residues in the CDR3. The V and J ends lost 3 bases and 8 bases, in that order; junction bases with no gene match: 13. The germline V gene has CDR1 SQVTM and CDR2 ANQGSEA. CDR3 nucleotides: TGCAGCGTTGAGAGCCGACCGGGGACAGGGAACGGCTACACCTTC. Its protein is CSVESRPGTGNGYTF.

This clone has just one count. The gene calls are TRBV7-2 and TRBJ1-2, with 10 bases identical to TRBD1. V was clipped by 1 base and J by 8 bases; unmatched bases: 7. The CDR3 has 15 residues. CDR1 and CDR2 from the germline V gene are SGHTA and FQGNSA. The DNA for the CDR3 is TGTGCCAGCAGCTTAGTGGGACAGGGGCTGAACGGCTACACCTTC. This codes for CASSLVGQGLNGYTF.

The rearrangement joins TRBV18 to TRBJ1-2; TRBD1 might be the D (5 bases). Trimming removed 0 bases at V and 8 bases at J, with 13 bases between. This CDR3 comprises 14 residues. Germline lookup yields CDR1 KGHSH and CDR2 LQKENI. Written as DNA, the CDR3 is TGTGCCAGCTCACCACCGGGAGGGACCGGAGGCTACACCTTC. It specifies CASSPPGGTGGYTF. Filled out from reference TRBV18 and TRBJ1-2, the complete variable domain reads NAGVMQNPRHLVRRRGQEARLRCSPMKGHSHVYWYRQLPEEGLKFMVYLQKENIIDESGMPKERFSAEFPKEGPSILRIQQVVRGDSAAYFCASSPPGGTGGYTFGSGTRLTVV.

The V and J genes are TRBV19 and TRBJ2-7, with D maybe TRBD1 (6 bases). V dropped 8 bases and J dropped 1 base, with 15 bases sitting between them. Germline V gene data show CDR1 as LNHDA and CDR2 as SQIVND (reference sequence). CDR3 length equals 14 residues. DNA for the CDR3: TGTGCCAGTGGTTCCGGGACAACTTCCTACGAGCAGTACTTC. Protein: CASGSGTTSYEQYF.

In this sample, this clone turned up once. The chain joins TRBV9 to TRBJ2-1, with TRBD1 matching 9 bases. V trimming: 0 bases; J trimming: 8 bases; junction bases outside the gene matches: 9. CDR3 size: 16 residues. The germline gives CDR1 SGDLS, CDR2 YYNGEE. The CDR3: CASSVAWTGAVDEQFF. The CDR3 DNA is TGTGCCAGCAGCGTAGCTTGGACAGGGGCTGTCGATGAGCAGTTCTTC.

The chain recombines TRBV13 with TRBJ1-1; the D is unclear. V was clipped by 2 bases and J by 0 bases, with 16 bases between them. Per germline, CDR1 PRHDT and CDR2 FYEKMQ (reference sequence). The CDR3 runs to 17 residues. The CDR3 protein is CASSLPTLADMNTEAFF. CDR3 DNA: TGTGCCAGCAGCTTACCCACTCTGGCAGACATGAACACTGAAGCTTTCTTT.

This clone was seen only once. Written as DNA, the CDR3 is TGTGCCAGCAGCTTTTACTCTGGGGCCAACGTCCTGACTTTC. Protein: CASSFYSGANVLTF. This chain uses TRBV5-4 with TRBJ2-6; D is ambiguous. Trimming removed 2 bases at V and 0 bases at J, with 3 bases between. Germline V gives CDR1 SGHNT, CDR2 YYREEE (reference sequence). CDR3 size: 14 residues.

This clone was picked up a small number of times. This chain joins TRBV6-6 and TRBJ2-7; 11 nucleotides align to TRBD2. The CDR3 is 13 residues long. J gave up 6 bases and V 6 bases, and 4 bases lay outside the gene matches. The germline V gene encodes CDR1 MNHNY and CDR2 SVGAGI (reference sequence). The CDR3 is CASRTGTSGEQYF. CDR3 in DNA: TGTGCCAGCAGAACCGGGACTAGCGGCGAGCAGTACTTC.

Concerning this clone: One end of the junction varies from germline; a read error may be responsible. This chain links TRBV7-7 with TRBJ2-1, with 14 bases lining up with TRBD2. The CDR3 has 18 amino acids. CDR1 is SSHAT and CDR2 is FNYEAQ in the germline V gene (reference sequence). CDR3 sequence reads: CASSRGTSGSGLYNEQFF. DNA of the CDR3: TGTGCTAGCAGCCGCGGGACTAGCGGGAGTGGGCTCTACAATGAGCAGTTCTTC.

This chain connects TRBV7-9 to TRBJ2-1, with 9 bases identical to TRBD2. V shed 2 bases and J 5 bases; nucleotides not matched to a gene: 7. The CDR3 has 16 residues. CDR1 is SEHNR and CDR2 is FQNEAQ in the germline V gene (reference sequence). CDR3 loop: CASSLLGLAGHNEQFF. CDR3 sequence (DNA): TGTGCCAGCAGCTTACTTGGGCTAGCGGGGCACAATGAGCAGTTCTTC.

The chain links TRBV28 to TRBJ2-3, with TRBD2 identical over 7 bases. V lost 8 bases, J lost 0 bases, and 5 bases stayed unmatched. CDR3 length: 14 amino acids. Looked up from germline, CDR1 is MDHEN and CDR2 is SYDVKM. This CDR3 is CASLSGSSTDTQYF. CDR3 DNA sequence: TGTGCCAGCCTTAGCGGGTCTAGCACAGATACGCAGTATTTT.

The chain has TRBV15 and TRBJ2-1; TRBD1 matches 8 bases. The CDR3 covers 15 residues. J was trimmed by 4 bases and V by 6 bases; bases with no gene match: 8. CDR1 is LNHNV and CDR2 is YYDKDF in the germline V gene (reference sequence). CDR3 DNA sequence: TGTGCCACCAGTTCCGGGACAGGACATTACAATGAGCAGTTCTTC. Translation gives CATSSGTGHYNEQFF. Drawing the rest from reference TRBV15 and TRBJ2-1, the complete variable domain is DAMVIQNPRYQVTQFGKPVTLSCSQTLNHNVMYWYQQKSSQAPKLLFHYYDKDFNNEADTPDNFQSRRPNTSFCFLDIRSPGLGDTAMYLCATSSGTGHYNEQFFGPGTRLTVL.

The chain couples TRBV19 to TRBJ2-7; maybe TRBD1 (5 bases). The CDR3 totals 12 residues. CDR1 and CDR2 (germline): LNHDA, SQIVND (reference sequence). Deletions cut 9 bases from V and 3 bases from J, with 12 bases between. As DNA, the CDR3 is TGTGCCAGCGGGCAGGGTGTCTACGAGCAGTACTTC. It encodes CASGQGVYEQYF. The full variable domain, in which reference TRBV19 and TRBJ2-7 provide the parts outside the CDR3, is DGGITQSPKYLFRKEGQNVTLSCEQNLNHDAMYWYRQDPGQGLRLIYYSQIVNDFQKGDIAEGYSVSREKKESFPLTVTSAQKNPTAFYLCASGQGVYEQYFGPGTRLTVT.

The V and J genes are TRBV5-1 and TRBJ2-5, with 7 bases matching TRBD2. This CDR3 has 16 residues. Germline values: CDR1 SGHRS, CDR2 YFSETQ. V shed 7 bases, J shed 2 bases, and the junction held 14 bases outside the gene matches. In DNA form, the CDR3 reads TGCGCCAGCTCACTTTCTAGCGGACTACCGCAAGAGACCCAGTACTTC. Protein sequence: CASSLSSGLPQETQYF.